These 30 T cell receptor beta chains were sequenced from one sample in a study of blood T cells in healthy people across ages. A second PCR of roughly 7 to 11 cycles used a sample-barcoded 5' primer and a J-beta primer mix. TCRdb itself ran the 5' RACE reads through MiXCR, one entry per CDR3 protein. The sample has some 640,000 distinct CDR3 sequences, around 49% seen once. The sample taken for sequencing was blood. The receptor source for this set is a woman aged 55 to 70 in good health.

This clonotype showed up just a few times. The chain recombines TRBV2 with TRBJ2-7; D not resolved. Per the germline V gene, CDR1 is SNHLY and CDR2 is FYNNEI. This CDR3 is built from 13 residues. V was trimmed by 2 bases and J by 6 bases, leaving 11 bases between them. This CDR3 is CASSEPFTLEQYF. The CDR3 bases are TGTGCCAGCAGTGAACCGTTTACGCTCGAGCAGTACTTC.

The chain carries TRBV29-1 and TRBJ1-1; tentative D call: TRBD1 (5 bases). The V gene's germline CDR1 is SQVTM and CDR2 ANQGSEA. The CDR3 runs 14 residues. Trimming left V 6 bases short and J 1 base short, with 15 bases between. CDR3 nucleotides: TGCAGCGTCCGTCCCGGTGGGGGGAACACTGAAGCTTTCTTT. Its translation is CSVRPGGGNTEAFF.

A note on this clonotype: Its ends do not fully match the called genes, so a read error is possible. This chain links TRBV5-6 with TRBJ1-2; D remains unclear. The CDR3 runs to 14 residues. The germline gives CDR1 SGHDT, CDR2 YYEEEE. CDR3 residues: CAGSFGFSNYGYTF. CDR3 sequence (DNA): TGTGCCGGCAGCTTCGGGTTTTCGAACTATGGCTACACCTTC.

This clonotype came up a few times. J is TRBJ2-5 and V is TRBV20-1; D uncertain. Trimming pared 3 bases from V and 2 bases from J, leaving 13 bases between. CDR1 DFQATT and CDR2 SNEGSKA come from the germline V gene (reference sequence). This CDR3 has 14 residues. CDR3 DNA sequence: TGCAGTGCTAGCTCTGGGGTTAGGCAAGAGACCCAGTACTTC. Translating it yields CSASSGVRQETQYF.

V usage is TRBV24-1 and J usage is TRBJ1-2; weak D call: TRBD1 (6 bases). CDR1 and CDR2 (germline): KGHDR, SFDVKD. The ends were cut back, 2 bases at V and 0 bases at J, with 12 bases in the middle. CDR3 length: 16 amino acids. CDR3 sequence (DNA): TGTGCCACCAGTGATTCGGGACATCCGCCTAACTATGGCTACACCTTC. Protein sequence: CATSDSGHPPNYGYTF.

This clonotype was found a few times. Here the CDR3 reads CASSTRQGGTYEQYF. CDR3 coding DNA: TGCGCCAGCAGCACCCGACAGGGAGGCACCTACGAGCAGTACTTC. V is TRBV5-1 and J is TRBJ2-7; maybe TRBD1 (7 bases). The V gene lost 4 bases and the J gene lost 2 bases, with 16 bases spanning the gap. From germline, CDR1 is SGHRS and CDR2 YFSETQ. The CDR3 covers 15 residues.

This clonotype has only a few counts. The chain uses TRBV7-2 and TRBJ2-7; D uncertain. Germline lookup yields CDR1 SGHTA and CDR2 FQGNSA. CDR3 length: 15 amino acids. Trimming pared 1 base from V and 2 bases from J, leaving 12 bases between. CDR3 sequence reads: CASSLGWVATYEQYF. Written as DNA, the CDR3 is TGTGCCAGCAGCTTAGGGTGGGTGGCGACCTACGAGCAGTACTTC.

CDR3 residues: CSAQGAFNEQFF. The CDR3 DNA follows: TGCAGTGCTCAGGGAGCCTTCAATGAGCAGTTCTTC. The chain is built from TRBV20-1 and TRBJ2-1; D is tentatively TRBD1 or TRBD2 (5 bases each). CDR1 and CDR2 from the germline V gene are DFQATT and SNEGSKA (reference sequence). V shed 5 bases and J shed 6 bases, with 11 bases lying between them. This CDR3 has 12 residues.

The chain carries TRBV5-1 and TRBJ2-7; TRBD1 agrees at 9 bases. Germline V gives CDR1 SGHRS, CDR2 YFSETQ. CDR3 length equals 14 residues. Unmatched junction bases numbered 6, after V lost 3 bases and J lost 5 bases. The CDR3: CASSSGQGLHEQYF. In DNA, the CDR3 is TGCGCCAGCAGCTCGGGACAGGGTTTACACGAGCAGTACTTC.

The chain has TRBV20-1 and TRBJ2-3, with D possibly TRBD2 on 6 matching bases. Trimming shortened V by 2 bases and J by 3 bases, and 12 bases separated the two germline ends. The CDR3 extends over 14 amino acids. Germline V gene data show CDR1 as DFQATT and CDR2 as SNEGSKA (reference sequence). CDR3 protein: CSARRGSGTDTQYF. In DNA form, the CDR3 reads TGCAGTGCTAGACGGGGGAGTGGTACAGATACGCAGTATTTT.

CDR3 in amino acids: CASSPTGTGFGEQYF. Written as DNA, the CDR3 is TGCGCCAGCAGCCCGACCGGGACAGGGTTCGGCGAGCAGTACTTC. This chain uses TRBV5-1 with TRBJ2-7, with 9 bases lining up with TRBD1. Germline-derived CDR1 and CDR2 are SGHRS and YFSETQ. The CDR3 extends over 15 amino acids. The J segment lost 6 bases and the V segment lost 4 bases, leaving 11 bases of the junction unmatched.

This clonotype was detected only once. The chain joins TRBV3-1 to TRBJ2-1; 7 positions match TRBD2. V dropped 6 bases and J dropped 8; count of bases not matched to a gene: 10. CDR1 is LGHDT and CDR2 is YNNKEL in the germline V gene (reference sequence). The CDR3 contains 14 residues. The CDR3 protein is CASRDGRAGYEQFF. The DNA of the CDR3 is TGTGCCAGCAGAGATGGGAGGGCCGGGTATGAGCAGTTCTTC.

This clonotype has more than one count but fewer than ten. The chain employs TRBV29-1 and TRBJ1-1; TRBD1 might be the D (5 bases). Germline V gives CDR1 SQVTM, CDR2 ANQGSEA. V was trimmed by 7 bases and J by 3 bases, leaving 12 bases between them. The CDR3 sequence is 12 residues long. CDR3 region: CSARDEDTEAFF. The CDR3 nucleotides are TGCAGCGCCAGGGATGAGGACACTGAAGCTTTCTTT.

This clonotype has just a few counts. DNA for the CDR3: TGCAGCGCAGCGGGACTAGCGGGAAGGGATGAGCAGTTCTTC. It yields the protein CSAAGLAGRDEQFF. This sequence joins TRBV29-1 and TRBJ2-1; TRBD2 aligns across 13 bases. The CDR3 covers 14 residues. Looked up from germline, CDR1 is SQVTM and CDR2 is ANQGSEA. V dropped 7 bases and J dropped 8; count of bases not matched to a gene: 8.

This clonotype was seen only a few times. The chain joins TRBV6-2 or TRBV6-3 to TRBJ2-3, with D possibly being TRBD1 (5 bases). Germline CDR1 MNHEY, CDR2 SVGEGT. Trimming removed 1 base from V and 2 bases from J, with 10 bases in between. This CDR3 contains 15 residues. The CDR3 sequence: CASSYYDSTTDTQYF. The CDR3 DNA reads TGTGCCAGCAGTTACTATGACAGCACCACAGATACGCAGTATTTT.

This clonotype was observed a few times. The CDR3 nucleotides read TGCAGCGTTGGGGACAGCCGGCAGCCCCAGCATTTT. This gives the protein CSVGDSRQPQHF. This chain links TRBV29-1 with TRBJ1-5, with 7 bases lining up with TRBD1. CDR3 length equals 12 residues. The germline gives CDR1 SQVTM, CDR2 ANQGSEA. V lost 4 bases to trimming and J lost 7 bases; unmatched junction nucleotides: 4.

The CDR3 here is CASSPGTNNNEQFF. The DNA for the CDR3 is TGTGCCAGCAGCCCCGGGACTAACAACAATGAGCAGTTCTTC. The chain has TRBV7-8 and TRBJ2-1; 7 bases align to TRBD2. Losses at the gene ends were 5 bases for V and 5 bases for J; bases not matched to a gene: 6. The CDR3 runs to 14 residues. Germline CDR1 reads SGHVS; CDR2 reads FQNEAQ.

The J gene is TRBJ1-6, the V gene TRBV7-2; 7 nucleotides align to TRBD1. Germline V lookup: CDR1 SGHTA, CDR2 FQGNSA. The CDR3 covers 15 residues. The V and J ends lost 3 bases and 9 bases, in that order; junction bases with no gene match: 8. Written as DNA, the CDR3 is TGTGCCAGCAGCTTGGGGCCAGGGGGAGGTTCACCCCTCCACTTT. It translates to CASSLGPGGGSPLHF.

The gene calls are TRBV7-2 and TRBJ2-5; perhaps TRBD2 as D (7 bases). The CDR3 runs to 14 residues. The germline CDR1 and CDR2 sequences are SGHTA and FQGNSA. V lost 4 bases, J lost 4 bases, and 13 bases lay in between. DNA for the CDR3: TGTGCCAGCAGCTACCAGGGAGGGGGAGAGACCCAGTACTTC. This codes for CASSYQGGGETQYF.

This chain connects TRBV20-1 to TRBJ2-7; TRBD2 aligns across 8 bases. This CDR3 has 15 amino acids. The germline V gene has CDR1 DFQATT and CDR2 SNEGSKA (reference sequence). The V and J ends lost 6 bases and 3 bases, in that order; junction bases with no gene match: 13. CDR3 region: CSANSPSGGNYEQYF. The DNA of the CDR3 is TGCAGTGCCAACTCCCCCAGCGGGGGAAACTACGAGCAGTACTTC.

As to this clonotype: A much larger clone differs from this one at a single base, so this may be a read error. The chain is built from TRBV29-1 and TRBJ2-3; D not resolved. Trimming took 4 bases from V and 1 from J, leaving 6 bases between them. The CDR3 runs to 12 residues. Germline V gene data show CDR1 as SQVTM and CDR2 as ANQGSEA. The CDR3 region is CSVGNGTDTQYF. The CDR3 coding sequence is TGCAGCGTTGGAAACGGCACAGATACGCAGTATTTT.

Of note for this clonotype: This may come from a read error, since a much larger clone is one base off. V gene TRBV5-1 combines with J gene TRBJ2-1; 7 positions match TRBD2. V was pared by 0 bases and J by 5 bases, with 2 bases of the junction left unmatched. The germline V gene encodes CDR1 SGHRS and CDR2 YFSETQ. The CDR3 totals 14 residues. The CDR3 protein is CASSLALADNEQFF. As DNA, the CDR3 is TGCGCCAGCAGCTTGGCTCTAGCGGACAATGAGCAGTTCTTC.

A few counts support this clonotype. The chain employs TRBV6-1 and TRBJ2-5; either TRBD1 or TRBD2 may supply D (5 bases each). With 5 bases removed from V and 9 bases from J, the gap between germline ends came to 16 bases. Germline-derived CDR1 and CDR2 are MNHNS and SASEGT. This CDR3 has 13 residues. The CDR3 loop reads CASSKQVAGAQYF. CDR3 in DNA: TGTGCCAGCAGTAAACAGGTGGCGGGTGCCCAGTACTTC.

This clonotype occurred a few times. This chain uses TRBV7-2 with TRBJ2-7; 7 nucleotides line up with TRBD1. Trimming removed 4 bases from V and 3 bases from J; junction bases left unmatched: 15. From germline, CDR1 is SGHTA and CDR2 FQGNSA. This CDR3 comprises 17 residues. The CDR3 DNA reads TGTGCCAGCAGCTCGAACCCCCCAGGGGGTCCCCTCTACGAGCAGTACTTC. It translates to CASSSNPPGGPLYEQYF.

This clonotype was detected only a few times. V gene TRBV7-2 combines with J gene TRBJ2-3; TRBD2 might be the D (5 bases). Germline loops: CDR1 SGHTA, CDR2 FQGNSA. The CDR3 is 15 residues long. Trimming cost V 2 bases and J 3 bases, with 12 bases left between them. The DNA for the CDR3 is TGTGCCAGCAGCTTACAGTCGGGAAGTACAGATACGCAGTATTTT. Its translation: CASSLQSGSTDTQYF.

The V call is TRBV29-1, the J call TRBJ2-7; 9 bases fit TRBD2. V gave up 6 bases and J gave up 6 bases; unmatched junction bases: 6. The CDR3 spans 12 residues. CDR1 is SQVTM, CDR2 ANQGSEA, per germline. In nucleotides, the CDR3 is TGCAGCGTGAAAGCTAGCGGGACCGAGCAGTACTTC. Translation: CSVKASGTEQYF.

V usage is TRBV9 and J usage is TRBJ1-2; 7 bases are a match to TRBD1. Germline V gives CDR1 SGDLS, CDR2 YYNGEE. J lost 2 bases, V lost 5 bases, and 3 bases had no gene match. The CDR3 spans 13 residues. The CDR3 sequence: CASRATGNYGYTF. The CDR3 bases are TGTGCCAGCAGAGCGACAGGGAACTATGGCTACACCTTC.

V and J are TRBV10-3 and TRBJ1-1; 12 positions agree with TRBD1. The J segment lost 2 bases and the V segment lost 4 bases, leaving 2 bases of the junction unmatched. The CDR3 length is 15 residues. The germline CDR1 and CDR2 sequences are ENHRY and SYGVKD. This CDR3 is CAISGGQGANTEAFF. The DNA of the CDR3 is TGTGCCATCAGTGGGGGACAGGGGGCCAACACTGAAGCTTTCTTT.

The rearrangement links TRBV20-1 to TRBJ2-5, with D tentatively TRBD1 (6 bases). The CDR3 has 14 amino acids. Germline loops: CDR1 DFQATT, CDR2 SNEGSKA (reference sequence). V lost 5 bases and J lost 1, with 14 bases in between. The CDR3 DNA reads TGCAGTGCTGCCGGACAGCGGACCCAAGAGACCCAGTACTTC. Residues: CSAAGQRTQETQYF.

This clonotype was seen once. This chain uses TRBV4-1 with TRBJ2-7, with 7 bases identical to TRBD2. Judging by the DNA end, TRBJ2-5 fits better; the J call may be wrong. This CDR3 is built from 14 residues. In germline, CDR1 is MGHRA, CDR2 YSYEKL. CDR3 sequence reads: CASSRTGGLETQYF. The CDR3 DNA reads TGCGCCAGCAGTCGGACGGGGGGTTTGGAGACCCAGTACTTC.